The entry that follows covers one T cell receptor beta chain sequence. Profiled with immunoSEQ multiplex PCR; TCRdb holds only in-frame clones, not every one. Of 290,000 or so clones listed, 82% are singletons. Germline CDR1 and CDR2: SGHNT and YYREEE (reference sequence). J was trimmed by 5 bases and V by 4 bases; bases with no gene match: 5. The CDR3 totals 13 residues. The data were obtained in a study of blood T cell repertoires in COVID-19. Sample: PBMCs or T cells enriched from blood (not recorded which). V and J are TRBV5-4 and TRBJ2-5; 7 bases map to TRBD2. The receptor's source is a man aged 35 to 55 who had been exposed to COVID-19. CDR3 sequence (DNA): TGTGCCAGCAGCACTCAGGGAGGGGAGACCCAGTACTTC. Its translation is CASSTQGGETQYF.